The 18 T cell receptor beta chains presented below share a single source sample, sequenced in a study of blood T cell repertoires in COVID-19. Clones were read by immunoSEQ multiplex PCR, and TCRdb kept only the in-frame ones, dropping some. The sample lists 150,000 to 200,000 clones, under 80% seen once, with 17% in the top ten. Sequencing was carried out using PBMCs or T cells enriched from blood (not recorded which). Receptors originate from a woman aged 50 to 65 with acute COVID-19.

The chain uses TRBV11-2 and TRBJ1-6; 8 bases agree with TRBD1. The CDR3 length is 13 residues. With 5 bases clipped from V and 11 bases from J, the junction kept 5 bases outside the gene matches. CDR1 SGHAT and CDR2 FQNNGV come from the germline V gene. The CDR3 spells CASSLGTGAPLHF. For the CDR3, the DNA is TGTGCCAGCAGCCTGGGGACAGGCGCACCCCTCCACTTT. Full variable domain (outside the CDR3, taken from reference TRBV11-2 and TRBJ1-6): EAGVAQSPRYKIIEKRQSVAFWCNPISGHATLYWYQQILGQGPKLLIQFQNNGVVDDSQLPKDRFSAERLKGVDSTLKIQPAKLEDSAVYLCASSLGTGAPLHFGNGTRLTVT.

This chain uses TRBV5-5 with TRBJ2-5; D not resolved. Germline loops: CDR1 SGHKS, CDR2 YYEKEE (reference sequence). There are 14 residues in the CDR3. The V and J ends lost 0 bases and 5 bases respectively, with 11 bases between them. CDR3 nucleotides: TGTGCCAGCAGCTTGGGAGTTCTCAGGGAGACCCAGTACTTC. Translating it yields CASSLGVLRETQYF.

This clone appeared many times. The rearrangement uses TRBV7-9 and TRBJ2-3; no firm D call. The germline CDR1 and CDR2 sequences are SEHNR and FQNEAQ (reference sequence). Trimming left V 2 bases short and J 0 bases short, with 3 bases between. The CDR3 covers 13 residues. For the CDR3, the DNA is TGTGCCAGCAGCTTACTCAGCACAGATACGCAGTATTTT. Translating it yields CASSLLSTDTQYF.

This clone has just a few counts. The chain carries TRBV21-1 and TRBJ2-7; TRBD1, the table's D call, was not compared with the DNA. TRBV21-1 is a listed pseudogene. This CDR3 region has 15 residues. CDR3: CASSKEQGSSYEQYV. The DNA of the CDR3 is TGTGCCAGCAGCAAAGAACAGGGGTCTAGTTACGAGCAGTACGTC.

This clone was detected a few times. This chain uses TRBV3-1 (or the pseudogene TRBV3-2) with TRBJ1-4, with D hard to call. Germline CDR1 reads LGHDT; CDR2 reads YNNKEL (reference sequence). The CDR3 consists of 12 residues. The V gene lost 4 bases and the J gene lost 8 bases, with 8 bases spanning the gap. CDR3 bases: TGTGCCAGCAGCCCCCGAGGGGAAAAACTGTTTTTT. Residues: CASSPRGEKLFF.

V is TRBV18 and J is TRBJ1-2; D perhaps matches TRBD1 (6 bases). V dropped 3 bases and J dropped 2 bases, with 16 bases sitting between them. This CDR3 is built from 16 residues. CDR1 and CDR2 (germline): KGHSH, LQKENI. The chain's CDR3 is CASSPGVGARNYGYTF. DNA for the CDR3: TGTGCCAGCTCACCGGGTGTGGGGGCGCGAAACTATGGCTACACCTTC.

This sequence joins TRBV5-1 and TRBJ1-2, with 9 bases fitting TRBD1. With V trimmed by 2 bases and J by 9 bases, 8 bases remained unmatched. Germline values: CDR1 SGHRS, CDR2 YFSETQ. CDR3 size: 14 residues. Here the CDR3 DNA reads TGCGCCAGCAGCTTTGAGGGACAGGGAGGGAGCTACACCTTC. It translates to CASSFEGQGGSYTF.

The chain joins TRBV4-1 to TRBJ2-3, with D hard to call. The V end was cut by 0 bases, the J end by 2 bases, with 3 bases between. CDR3 length: 13 amino acids. CDR1 and CDR2 (germline): MGHRA, YSYEKL. The CDR3 DNA reads as TGCGCCAGCAGCCAAGATTACACAGATACGCAGTATTTT. Encoded protein: CASSQDYTDTQYF.

The chain has TRBV6-5 and TRBJ2-2; a weak D match, TRBD1 (5 bases). Germline CDR1 is MNHEY and CDR2 is SVGAGI. This CDR3 has 15 amino acids. V dropped 4 bases and J dropped 1 base, with 10 bases sitting between them. CDR3 sequence: CASSSWGKNTGELFF. The CDR3 DNA reads as TGTGCCAGCAGTTCATGGGGCAAGAACACCGGGGAGCTGTTTTTT.

The rearrangement uses TRBV28 and TRBJ1-1; 9 bases align to TRBD1. The junction had 6 bases not matched to a gene; V was cut back by 3 bases and J by 1 base. The CDR3 runs to 16 residues. Germline V gene sequence: CDR1 MDHEN, CDR2 SYDVKM. This CDR3 reads CASSFLGDRANTEAFF. DNA for the CDR3: TGTGCCAGCAGTTTTCTGGGGGACAGGGCGAACACTGAAGCTTTCTTT.

This clone has only a few counts. J is TRBJ2-7 and V is TRBV6-2 or TRBV6-3, with a weak D call TRBD1 (6 bases). Trimming cost V 5 bases and J 0 bases, with 23 bases left between them. Germline values: CDR1 MNHEY, CDR2 SVGEGT. CDR3 length equals 18 residues. CDR3 DNA sequence: TGTGCCAGCAGTCGCCCTTGGGTACTGACAGGAAGCTCCTACGAGCAGTACGTC. Amino acids: CASSRPWVLTGSSYEQYV.

The rearrangement links TRBV7-2 to TRBJ2-3; 7 bases fit TRBD2. CDR3 size: 15 residues. The V and J ends lost 1 base and 1 base, in that order; junction bases with no gene match: 2. Germline V lookup: CDR1 SGHTA, CDR2 FQGNSA. The CDR3 DNA reads as TGTGCCAGCAGCTTAGGGGGGGGTGGCACAGATACGCAGTATTTT. Its protein product is CASSLGGGGTDTQYF.

This clone was recorded a few times. The rearrangement joins TRBV9 to TRBJ2-5, with D perhaps TRBD1 (5 bases). Between the trimmed V and J ends, which lost 4 bases and 5 bases, there was a span of 27 bases. Germline V CDR1 and CDR2: SGDLS, YYNGEE. The CDR3 runs 18 residues. CDR3: CASSPVDRPNPIKETQYF. Written as DNA, the CDR3 is TGTGCCAGCAGCCCGGTTGACAGACCAAACCCAATCAAGGAGACCCAGTACTTC.

The rearrangement links TRBV6-1 to TRBJ2-7; TRBD2 is a possible D gene (6 bases). The germline V gene has CDR1 MNHNS and CDR2 SASEGT. This CDR3 comprises 14 residues. Trimming shortened V by 3 bases and J by 3 bases, and 12 bases separated the two germline ends. The CDR3 nucleotides read TGTGCCAGCAGTGAGGGAGGCACCAACTACGAGCAGTACGTC. Its translation is CASSEGGTNYEQYV.

The V gene is TRBV10-3, the J gene TRBJ1-2, with 7 bases matching TRBD1. CDR1 is ENHRY, CDR2 SYGVKD, per germline. This CDR3 is built from 13 residues. The junction had 2 bases not matched to a gene; V was cut back by 0 bases and J by 7 bases. The chain's CDR3 is CAISESTGTGYTF. The CDR3 region has the DNA TGTGCCATCAGTGAGTCGACAGGGACTGGCTACACCTTC.

This rearrangement joins TRBV2 to TRBJ2-4, with a tentative D call TRBD1 (5 bases). Trimming removed 6 bases at V and 0 bases at J, with 15 bases between. This CDR3 region has 16 residues. Germline V gene data show CDR1 as SNHLY and CDR2 as FYNNEI. CDR3 residues: CASSERQILAKNIQYF. The CDR3 DNA reads TGTGCCAGCAGCGAAAGACAGATCCTAGCCAAAAACATTCAGTACTTC.

V and J are TRBV24-1 and TRBJ2-5, with 8 positions matching TRBD1. The CDR3 covers 18 residues. V lost 1 base, J lost 3 bases, and 12 bases stayed unmatched. Germline CDR1 reads KGHDR; CDR2 reads SFDVKD. The CDR3: CATSDFRGTGVIEETQYF. CDR3 bases: TGTGCCACCAGTGATTTTCGGGGGACAGGAGTAATTGAAGAGACCCAGTACTTC.

The chain joins TRBV5-1 to TRBJ2-2; maybe TRBD1 (5 bases). Trimming removed 0 bases at V and 1 base at J, with 10 bases between. The V gene's germline CDR1 is SGHRS and CDR2 YFSETQ. This CDR3 has 16 amino acids. The CDR3 region has the DNA TGCGCCAGCAGCTTGGAGCTTCAGGGGAACACCGGGGAGCTGTTTTTT. Amino acid sequence: CASSLELQGNTGELFF.